The clone carrying this TCR beta chain came up a few times. Its antigen remains unidentified. This record belongs to a study of naive and memory T cell subsets. Study-level findings and limits: From naive to CM, EM and EMRA, diversity decreased and Gini increased. Possibly reflecting memory cells re-expressing CD45RA, a few larger clonotypes occurred in naive repertoires, especially CD8.

Cells stained for CD3, CD4, CD8, CD45RA, CD27 and viability were sorted into four CD45RA/CD27 subsets. An equimolar mix of two oligonucleotides served as the beta constant-region primer for TRBC1 and TRBC2. Nested alpha and beta constant-region primers with the SP2 primer drove four PCR rounds on ligated cDNA. TCRdb re-called the UMI-ligation and nested PCR reads through MiXCR, storing one row per CDR3 protein. The profile shows 140,000 to 150,000 distinct CDR3 sequences, 22% of them singletons. This CDR3 spans 13 amino acids. Trimming cost V 6 bases and J 4 bases, with 10 bases left between them. The germline CDR1 and CDR2 sequences are MNHNY and SVGAGI (reference sequence).

The chain combines TRBV6-6 with TRBJ2-1; D call uncertain. This TCR was recovered from a human donor in good health. Sequenced input: naive CD4+ T cells from blood. CDR3 region: CASSFDSYNEQFF. CDR3 in DNA: TGTGCCAGCAGCTTTGACTCTTACAATGAGCAGTTCTTC.